The 7 T cell receptor beta chains listed next were all sequenced from one sample in a study of T-cell memory formation after mild COVID-19. One entry per CDR3 protein, called by TCRdb with MiXCR from the 5' RACE reads. The top ten hold roughly 40% of the sample, which has approximately 82,000 distinct CDR3 sequences, over 10% seen once. What was sequenced was PBMCs or a T cell subset sorted from them (not recorded which). These TCRs come from a man in his late teens or twenties who had mild COVID-19 (a few samples of this study predate the infection). Cell type and time point are not known.

This clonotype was detected a few times. V usage is TRBV11-2 and J usage is TRBJ2-7, with TRBD2 as a possible D gene (5 bases). CDR1 SGHAT and CDR2 FQNNGV come from the germline V gene. This CDR3 contains 12 residues. Trimming took off 8 bases at V and 6 bases at J, with 14 bases between the two ends. CDR3 loop: CASGELTREQYF. CDR3 bases: TGTGCCAGCGGGGAGCTTACTCGCGAGCAGTACTTC.

This clonotype was picked up many times. The J gene is TRBJ2-7, the V gene TRBV7-8; TRBD1 agrees at 8 bases. The V and J ends lost 5 bases and 3 bases, in that order; junction bases with no gene match: 6. Germline V gene sequence: CDR1 SGHVS, CDR2 FQNEAQ. This CDR3 spans 14 amino acids. The CDR3 coding sequence is TGTGCCAGCAGCCCGGCCGGGACAGGCTACGAGCAGTACTTC. It yields the protein CASSPAGTGYEQYF.

In this sample, this clonotype turned up a few times. The V call is TRBV29-1, the J call TRBJ2-7; D may be TRBD2 (5 bases). This CDR3 is built from 12 residues. Germline V CDR1 and CDR2: SQVTM, ANQGSEA. The ends were cut back, 5 bases at V and 3 bases at J, with 11 bases in the middle. DNA for the CDR3: TGCAGCGTTACGACGGAGGACTACGAGCAGTACGTC. It encodes CSVTTEDYEQYV.

This clonotype occurred many times. The chain has TRBV6-2 or TRBV6-3 and TRBJ2-7; no definite D call. The CDR3 consists of 13 residues. Germline loops: CDR1 MNHEY, CDR2 SVGEGT. Trimming shortened V by 2 bases and J by 7 bases, and 12 bases separated the two germline ends. Here the CDR3 reads CASSYALVGEQYV. CDR3 bases: TGTGCCAGCAGTTACGCCCTCGTCGGGGAGCAGTACGTC.

This clonotype showed up many times. V gene TRBV7-8 combines with J gene TRBJ2-3; 9 bases line up with TRBD1. The CDR3 runs 12 residues. CDR1 is SGHVS, CDR2 FQNEAQ, per germline. CDR3 nucleotides: TGTGCGGGACAGGGAATCGAGGATACGCAGTATTTT. Protein product: CAGQGIEDTQYF.

A few counts support this clonotype. The CDR3 spells CASSFTGGSQPQHF. The CDR3 DNA is TGTGCCAGCAGTTTCACAGGGGGGAGTCAGCCCCAGCATTTT. The chain has TRBV28 and TRBJ1-5; TRBD1 agrees at 8 bases. The CDR3 loop spans 14 amino acids. With V trimmed by 3 bases and J by 6 bases, 4 bases remained unmatched. From germline, CDR1 is MDHEN and CDR2 SYDVKM. Supplemented by reference TRBV28 and TRBJ1-5, the full variable domain reads DVKVTQSSRYLVKRTGEKVFLECVQDMDHENMFWYRQDPGLGLRLIYFSYDVKMKEKGDIPEGYSVSREKKERFSLILESASTNQTSMYLCASSFTGGSQPQHFGDGTRLSIL.

The rearrangement joins TRBV7-3 to TRBJ1-1, with D hard to call. The CDR3 length is 14 residues. CDR1 is SGHTA, CDR2 FQGTGA, per germline. The V and J ends lost 1 base and 6 bases respectively, with 12 bases between them. CDR3 sequence: CASSLIAGSPEAFF. The CDR3 nucleotides read TGTGCCAGCAGCTTAATAGCGGGGAGCCCTGAAGCTTTCTTT.